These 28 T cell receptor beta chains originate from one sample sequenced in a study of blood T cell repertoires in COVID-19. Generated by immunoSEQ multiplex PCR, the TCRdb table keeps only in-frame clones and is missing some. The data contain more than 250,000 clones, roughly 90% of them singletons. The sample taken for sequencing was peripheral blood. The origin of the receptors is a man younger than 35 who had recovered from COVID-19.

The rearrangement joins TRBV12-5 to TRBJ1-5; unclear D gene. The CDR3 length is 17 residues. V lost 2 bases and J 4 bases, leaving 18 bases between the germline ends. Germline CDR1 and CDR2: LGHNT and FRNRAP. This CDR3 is CASGLFPGQEGNQPQHF. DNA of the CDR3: TGTGCTAGTGGTTTGTTCCCAGGCCAGGAGGGAAATCAGCCCCAGCATTTT.

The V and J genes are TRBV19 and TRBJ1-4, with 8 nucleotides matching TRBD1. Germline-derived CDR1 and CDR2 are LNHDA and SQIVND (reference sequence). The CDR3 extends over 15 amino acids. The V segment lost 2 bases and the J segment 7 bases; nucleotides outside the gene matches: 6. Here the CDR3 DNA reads TGTGCCAGTAGTATATTGACAGGGGTTAGTGAAAAACTGTTTTTT. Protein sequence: CASSILTGVSEKLFF.

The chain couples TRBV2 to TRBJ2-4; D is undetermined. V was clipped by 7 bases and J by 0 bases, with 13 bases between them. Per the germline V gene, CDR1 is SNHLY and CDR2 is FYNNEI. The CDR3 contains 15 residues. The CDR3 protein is CASTLDGLAKNIQYF. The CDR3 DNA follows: TGTGCCAGCACGCTTGACGGGTTAGCCAAAAACATTCAGTACTTC.

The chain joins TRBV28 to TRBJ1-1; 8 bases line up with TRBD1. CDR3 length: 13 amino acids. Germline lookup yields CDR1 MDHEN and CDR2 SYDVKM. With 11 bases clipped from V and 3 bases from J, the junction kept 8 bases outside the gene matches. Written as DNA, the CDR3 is TGTGCCGGATGGGACAGGCTATACACTGAAGCTTTCTTT. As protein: CAGWDRLYTEAFF.

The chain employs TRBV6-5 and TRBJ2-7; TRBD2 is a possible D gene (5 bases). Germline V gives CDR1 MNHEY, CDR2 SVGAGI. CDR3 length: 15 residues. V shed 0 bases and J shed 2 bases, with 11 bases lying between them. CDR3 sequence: CASSYSDSATYEQYF. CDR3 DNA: TGTGCCAGCAGTTACTCGGACTCCGCTACCTACGAGCAGTACTTC.

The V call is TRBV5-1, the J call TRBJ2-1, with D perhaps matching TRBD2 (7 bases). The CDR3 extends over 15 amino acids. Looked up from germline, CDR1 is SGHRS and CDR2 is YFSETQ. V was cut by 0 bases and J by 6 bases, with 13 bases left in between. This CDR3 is CASSLVRGAVNEQFF. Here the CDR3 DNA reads TGCGCCAGCAGCTTGGTCCGGGGGGCAGTCAATGAGCAGTTCTTC.

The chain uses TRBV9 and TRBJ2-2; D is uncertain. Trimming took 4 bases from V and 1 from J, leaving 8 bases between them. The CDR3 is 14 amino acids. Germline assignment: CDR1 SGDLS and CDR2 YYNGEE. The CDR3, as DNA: TGTGCCAGCAGCCCACGACAGAACACCGGGGAGCTGTTTTTT. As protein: CASSPRQNTGELFF.

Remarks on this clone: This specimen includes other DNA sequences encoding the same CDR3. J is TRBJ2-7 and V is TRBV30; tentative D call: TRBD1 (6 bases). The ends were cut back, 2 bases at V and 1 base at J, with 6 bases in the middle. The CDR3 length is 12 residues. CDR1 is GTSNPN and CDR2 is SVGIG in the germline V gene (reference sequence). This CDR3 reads CAWSTGSYEQYF. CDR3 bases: TGTGCCTGGAGTACAGGGTCCTACGAGCAGTACTTC. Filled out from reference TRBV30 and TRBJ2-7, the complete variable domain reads SQTIHQWPATLVQPVGSPLSLECTVEGTSNPNLYWYRQAAGRGLQLLFYSVGIGQISSEVPQNLSASRPQDRQFILSSKKLLLSDSGFYLCAWSTGSYEQYFGPGTRLTVT.

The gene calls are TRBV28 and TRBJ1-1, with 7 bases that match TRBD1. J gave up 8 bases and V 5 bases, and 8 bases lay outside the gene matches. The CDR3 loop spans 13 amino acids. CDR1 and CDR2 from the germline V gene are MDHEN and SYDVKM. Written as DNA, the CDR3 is TGTGCCAGCAGTCTAGGGACAGAAAAAGAAGCTTTCTTT. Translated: CASSLGTEKEAFF.

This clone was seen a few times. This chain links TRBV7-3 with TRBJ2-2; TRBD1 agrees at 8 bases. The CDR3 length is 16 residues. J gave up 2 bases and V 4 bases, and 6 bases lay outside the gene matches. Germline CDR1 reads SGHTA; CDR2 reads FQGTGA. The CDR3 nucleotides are TGTGCCAGCAGCTCAGGGGGACAGGCTAACACCGGGGAGCTGTTTTTT. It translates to CASSSGGQANTGELFF.

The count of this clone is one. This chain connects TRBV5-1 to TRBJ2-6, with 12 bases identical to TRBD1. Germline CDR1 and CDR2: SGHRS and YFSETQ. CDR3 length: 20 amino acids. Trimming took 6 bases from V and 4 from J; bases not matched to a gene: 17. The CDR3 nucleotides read TGCGCCAGCAATAAGGAAAAACCGGGACAGGGGGCGGAAGGGGCCAACGTCCTGACTTTC. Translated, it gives CASNKEKPGQGAEGANVLTF.

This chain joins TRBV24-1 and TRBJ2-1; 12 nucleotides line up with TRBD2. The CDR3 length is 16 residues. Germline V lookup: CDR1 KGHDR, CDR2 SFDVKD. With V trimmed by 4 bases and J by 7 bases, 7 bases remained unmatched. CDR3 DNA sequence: TGTGCCACCAGTGACACAGGACTAGCGGGACTTAATGAGCAGTTCTTC. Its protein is CATSDTGLAGLNEQFF.

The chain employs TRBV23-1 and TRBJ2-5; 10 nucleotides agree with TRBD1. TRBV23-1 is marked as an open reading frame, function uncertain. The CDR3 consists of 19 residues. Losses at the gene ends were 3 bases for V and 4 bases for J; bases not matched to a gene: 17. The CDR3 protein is CASSHKGTGDRGVGETQYF. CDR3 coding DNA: TGCGCCAGCAGTCATAAGGGAACCGGGGACAGGGGAGTTGGAGAGACCCAGTACTTC.

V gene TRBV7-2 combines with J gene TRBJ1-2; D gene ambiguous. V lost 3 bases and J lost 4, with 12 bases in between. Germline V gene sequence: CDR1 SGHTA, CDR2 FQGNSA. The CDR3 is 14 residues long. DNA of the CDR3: TGTGCCAGCAGCTTTAGTATGGGGAGCTATGGCTACACCTTC. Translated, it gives CASSFSMGSYGYTF.

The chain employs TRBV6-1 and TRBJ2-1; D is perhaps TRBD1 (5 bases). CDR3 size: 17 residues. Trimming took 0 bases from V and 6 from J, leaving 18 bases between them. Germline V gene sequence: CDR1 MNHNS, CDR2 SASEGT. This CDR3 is CASSEAEQVASSNEQFF. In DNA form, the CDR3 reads TGTGCCAGCAGTGAAGCTGAACAGGTGGCTTCTAGCAATGAGCAGTTCTTC.

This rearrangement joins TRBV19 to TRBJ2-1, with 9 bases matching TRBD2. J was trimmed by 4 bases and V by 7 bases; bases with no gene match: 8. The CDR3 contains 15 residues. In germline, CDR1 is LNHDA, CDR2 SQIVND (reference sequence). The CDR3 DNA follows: TGTGCCAGTACCCAATTAGCGGGAGAATACAATGAGCAGTTCTTC. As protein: CASTQLAGEYNEQFF.

This chain's CDR3 is CSASDRGEGYTF. The DNA for the CDR3 is TGCAGTGCTAGTGACAGGGGAGAGGGCTACACCTTC. V usage is TRBV20-1 and J usage is TRBJ1-2; TRBD1 matches at 8 bases. Germline values: CDR1 DFQATT, CDR2 SNEGSKA (reference sequence). The CDR3 runs 12 residues. The ends lost 3 bases at V and 8 bases at J; junction bases unmatched: 5.

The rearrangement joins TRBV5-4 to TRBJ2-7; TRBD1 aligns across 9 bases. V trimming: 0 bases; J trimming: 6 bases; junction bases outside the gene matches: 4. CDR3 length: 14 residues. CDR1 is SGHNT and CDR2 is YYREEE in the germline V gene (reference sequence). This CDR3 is CASSLGSQGAEQYF. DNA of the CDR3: TGTGCCAGCAGCTTGGGATCACAGGGGGCCGAGCAGTACTTC.

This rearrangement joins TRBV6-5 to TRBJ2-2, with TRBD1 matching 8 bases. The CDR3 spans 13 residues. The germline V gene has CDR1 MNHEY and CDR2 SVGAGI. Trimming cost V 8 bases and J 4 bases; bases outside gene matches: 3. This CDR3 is CASGQGFTGELFF. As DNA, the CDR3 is TGTGCCAGCGGACAGGGCTTCACCGGGGAGCTGTTTTTT.

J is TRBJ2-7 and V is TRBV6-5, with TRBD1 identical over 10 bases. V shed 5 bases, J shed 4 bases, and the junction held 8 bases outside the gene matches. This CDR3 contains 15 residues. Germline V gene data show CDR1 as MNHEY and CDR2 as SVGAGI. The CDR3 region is CASSHRDRGGYEQYF. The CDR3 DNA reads TGTGCCAGCAGTCATCGGGACAGGGGTGGATACGAGCAGTACTTC.

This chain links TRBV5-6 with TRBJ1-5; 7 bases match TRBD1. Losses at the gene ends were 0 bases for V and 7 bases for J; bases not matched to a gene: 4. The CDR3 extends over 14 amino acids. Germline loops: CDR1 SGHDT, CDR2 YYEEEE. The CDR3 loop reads CASSLGQGIQPQHF. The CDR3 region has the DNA TGTGCCAGCAGCTTGGGACAGGGTATCCAGCCCCAGCATTTT.

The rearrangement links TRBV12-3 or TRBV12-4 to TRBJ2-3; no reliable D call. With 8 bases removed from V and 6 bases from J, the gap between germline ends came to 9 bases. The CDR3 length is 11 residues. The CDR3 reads CASGPRDTQYF. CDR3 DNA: TGTGCCAGCGGCCCGAGGGATACGCAGTATTTT.

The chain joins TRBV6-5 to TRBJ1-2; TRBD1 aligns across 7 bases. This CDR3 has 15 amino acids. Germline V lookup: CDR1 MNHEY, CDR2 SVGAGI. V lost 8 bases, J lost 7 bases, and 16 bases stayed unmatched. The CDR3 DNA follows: TGTGCCAGCGGAGACAGGGCAGTCCTTCTCAGTGGCTACACCTTC. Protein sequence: CASGDRAVLLSGYTF.

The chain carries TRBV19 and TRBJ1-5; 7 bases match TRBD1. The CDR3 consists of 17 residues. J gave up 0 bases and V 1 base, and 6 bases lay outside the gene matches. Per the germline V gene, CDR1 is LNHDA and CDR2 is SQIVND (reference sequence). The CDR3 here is CASSIVGTAYSNQPQHF. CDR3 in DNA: TGTGCCAGTAGTATAGTGGGGACAGCGTATAGCAATCAGCCCCAGCATTTT.

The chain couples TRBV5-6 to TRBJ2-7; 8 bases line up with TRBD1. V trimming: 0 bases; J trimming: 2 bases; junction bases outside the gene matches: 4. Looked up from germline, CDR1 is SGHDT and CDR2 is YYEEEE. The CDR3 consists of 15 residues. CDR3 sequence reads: CASSLDWDRPYEQYF. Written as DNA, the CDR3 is TGTGCCAGCAGCTTGGACTGGGACAGGCCCTACGAGCAGTACTTC. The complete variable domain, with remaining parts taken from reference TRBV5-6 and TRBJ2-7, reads DAGVTQSPTHLIKTRGQQVTLRCSPKSGHDTVSWYQQALGQGPQFIFQYYEEEERQRGNFPDRFSGHQFPNYSSELNVNALLLGDSALYLCASSLDWDRPYEQYFGPGTRLTVT.

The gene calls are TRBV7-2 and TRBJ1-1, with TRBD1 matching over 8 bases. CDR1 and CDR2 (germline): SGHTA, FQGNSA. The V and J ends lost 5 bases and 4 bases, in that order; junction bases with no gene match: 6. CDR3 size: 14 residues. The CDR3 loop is CASSQPDRVTEAFF. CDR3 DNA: TGTGCCAGCAGCCAACCGGACAGGGTCACTGAAGCTTTCTTT.

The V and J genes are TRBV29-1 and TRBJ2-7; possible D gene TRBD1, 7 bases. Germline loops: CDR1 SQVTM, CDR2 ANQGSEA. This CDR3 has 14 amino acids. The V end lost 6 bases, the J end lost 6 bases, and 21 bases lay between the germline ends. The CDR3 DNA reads TGCAGCGTCCCAGGAACCGGGACAGCGGGCGAGCAGTACTTC. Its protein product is CSVPGTGTAGEQYF.

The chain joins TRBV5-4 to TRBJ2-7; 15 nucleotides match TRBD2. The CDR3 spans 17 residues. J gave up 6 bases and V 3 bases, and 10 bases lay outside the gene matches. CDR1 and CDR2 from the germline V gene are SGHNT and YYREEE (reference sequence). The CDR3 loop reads CASSSGLAGGTVLEQYF. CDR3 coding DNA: TGTGCCAGCAGCTCGGGACTAGCGGGGGGTACGGTTCTCGAGCAGTACTTC.